Following are 28 T cell receptor beta chains from one sample sequenced in a study of human T cells and chemical hapten exposure. TCRdb analysed the RACE reads with MiXCR anew, one entry per CDR3 protein. The sample consists of fewer than 55,000 distinct CDR3 sequences, 9.9% of them appearing once. Time point noted: patch test 3, about 24 weeks after DPC sensitization. Treatment indicated: therapeutic diphenylcyclopropenone sensitization with weekly scalp DPC. Material: whole blood, obtained in connection with sensitization to the hapten diphenylcyclopropenone (DPC). Receptor source: a woman aged 40-49 years with alopecia areata. Some clones in this sample may be carry-over from other donors' samples.

This clonotype was seen repeatedly, ten times or more. The V call is TRBV7-2, the J call TRBJ2-1; D ambiguous. Germline V gives CDR1 SGHTA, CDR2 FQGNSA. This CDR3 comprises 11 residues. V was shortened by 1 base and J by 12 bases, with 7 bases between the two germline ends. CDR3 in amino acids: CASSLGTGQFF. DNA for the CDR3: TGTGCCAGCAGCTTAGGGACCGGGCAGTTCTTC.

This clonotype was seen only a few times. The chain couples TRBV6-2 or TRBV6-3 to TRBJ1-5, with TRBD1 matching over 8 bases. CDR3 length: 15 amino acids. Germline-derived CDR1 and CDR2 are MNHEY and SVGEGT. Trimming cost V 6 bases and J 4 bases; bases outside gene matches: 8. Here the CDR3 reads CASSAQGAWNQPQHF. CDR3 bases: TGTGCCAGCAGCGCCCAGGGGGCGTGGAATCAGCCCCAGCATTTT.

This clonotype has more than one count but fewer than ten. This chain links TRBV18 with TRBJ2-2, with 7 positions matching TRBD2. Germline values: CDR1 KGHSH, CDR2 LQKENI. V was pared by 11 bases and J by 4 bases, with 7 bases of the junction left unmatched. The CDR3 has 13 residues. CDR3 DNA: TGTGCCGGCGGGGGACTCTCCACCGGGGAGCTGTTTTTT. Translating it yields CAGGGLSTGELFF.

J is TRBJ1-5 and V is TRBV6-1; no firm D call. V was shortened by 4 bases and J by 7 bases, with 14 bases between the two germline ends. The CDR3 extends over 14 amino acids. Germline V lookup: CDR1 MNHNS, CDR2 SASEGT. CDR3 sequence (DNA): TGTGCCAGCAGTGCGGCAGGACCAAGGCAGCCCCAGCATTTT. Protein: CASSAAGPRQPQHF.

This clonotype was observed once. A much larger clone is a single base away; this may be a read error. This chain links TRBV6-2 or TRBV6-3 with TRBJ2-4; D call uncertain. The length of the CDR3 is 15 residues. From germline, CDR1 is MNHEY and CDR2 SVGEGT. With 2 bases removed from V and 3 bases from J, the gap between germline ends came to 11 bases. CDR3 in amino acids: CASSYTQTGKNIQYF. DNA for the CDR3: TGTGCCAGCAGTTACACACAGACGGGCAAAAACATTCAGTACTTC.

This clonotype occurred many times. The genes are TRBV5-4 and TRBJ2-3; a possible D gene is TRBD2 (6 bases). V lost 4 bases and J 2 bases, leaving 14 bases between the germline ends. CDR1 SGHNT and CDR2 YYREEE come from the germline V gene (reference sequence). The CDR3 extends over 15 amino acids. The DNA of the CDR3 is TGTGCCAGCAGCGCCCAGGAGGGCTTCACAGATACGCAGTATTTT. Translating it yields CASSAQEGFTDTQYF.

This clonotype occurred a few times. The chain joins TRBV2 to TRBJ2-7; perhaps TRBD1 as D (6 bases). Germline CDR1 SNHLY, CDR2 FYNNEI. The CDR3 is 12 residues long. With 7 bases removed from V and 2 bases from J, the gap between germline ends came to 9 bases. The DNA of the CDR3 is TGTGCCAGCACAGGGGTTCCCTACGAGCAGTACTTC. Protein product: CASTGVPYEQYF.

In this sample, this clonotype turned up many times. This chain uses TRBV20-1 with TRBJ1-5; D unclear. This CDR3 has 15 amino acids. V lost 0 bases, J lost 7 bases, and 16 bases lay in between. Germline V gene sequence: CDR1 DFQATT, CDR2 SNEGSKA (reference sequence). This CDR3 is CSARDLSEARQPQHF. CDR3 bases: TGCAGTGCTAGAGATCTAAGTGAGGCGCGGCAGCCCCAGCATTTT.

Only a few counts were recorded for this clonotype. This chain joins TRBV7-2 and TRBJ2-7; TRBD1 is a possible D gene (6 bases). V shed 5 bases and J shed 0 bases, with 11 bases lying between them. Germline CDR1 SGHTA, CDR2 FQGNSA. This CDR3 is 14 amino acids long. The DNA for the CDR3 is TGTGCCAGCAGCGCCGACAGGTTCTCCTACGAGCAGTACTTC. Translated, it gives CASSADRFSYEQYF.

The sample holds many counts of this clonotype. The chain combines TRBV19 with TRBJ2-5, with TRBD1 identical over 7 bases. The junction had 3 bases not matched to a gene; V was cut back by 5 bases and J by 0 bases. The CDR3 spans 14 residues. Germline V gene data show CDR1 as LNHDA and CDR2 as SQIVND (reference sequence). The CDR3 is CASSADRDQETQYF. CDR3 DNA sequence: TGTGCCAGTAGTGCCGACAGGGACCAAGAGACCCAGTACTTC.

A word on this clonotype: Germline and junction disagree at one end, which may indicate a read error. This sequence joins TRBV14 and TRBJ1-4; D is uncertain. In germline, CDR1 is SGHDN, CDR2 FVKESK. The CDR3 loop spans 13 amino acids. The CDR3 sequence is CVSSQAFLGKLFF. The CDR3 bases are TGTGTCAGCAGCCAAGCATTTTTAGGAAAACTGTTTTTT.

This clonotype came up many times. The chain links TRBV27 to TRBJ1-3; D gene uncertain. The CDR3 runs to 15 residues. In germline, CDR1 is MNHEY, CDR2 SMNVEV (reference sequence). V was cut by 4 bases and J by 0 bases, with 10 bases left in between. The CDR3 loop reads CASSSQMSSGNTIYF. In DNA, the CDR3 is TGTGCCAGCAGTTCGCAAATGAGCTCTGGAAACACCATATATTTT.

The table lists this clonotype with many counts. The V gene is TRBV7-9, the J gene TRBJ1-1, with D possibly being TRBD1 (5 bases). This CDR3 is 13 amino acids long. The V end was cut by 11 bases, the J end by 0 bases, with 13 bases between. Per germline, CDR1 SEHNR and CDR2 FQNEAQ (reference sequence). Here the CDR3 reads CAGIQGLNTEAFF. The CDR3 DNA reads TGTGCCGGTATCCAGGGTCTGAACACTGAAGCTTTCTTT.

The sample holds many counts of this clonotype. CDR3 region: CAWSVGVAFYEQYF. In DNA, the CDR3 is TGTGCCTGGAGTGTCGGCGTAGCGTTCTACGAGCAGTACTTC. This chain connects TRBV30 to TRBJ2-7; tentative D call: TRBD2 (5 bases). The germline V and J ends were trimmed by 0 bases and 3 bases, with 12 bases remaining between them. The germline V gene encodes CDR1 GTSNPN and CDR2 SVGIG (reference sequence). The CDR3 is 14 amino acids.

The rearrangement joins TRBV9 to TRBJ1-6; perhaps TRBD1 as D (5 bases). CDR1 is SGDLS, CDR2 YYNGEE, per germline. Trimming removed 2 bases at V and 2 bases at J, with 11 bases between. The CDR3 loop spans 16 amino acids. In nucleotides, the CDR3 is TGTGCCAGCAGCGTCGCAGACAGAGCCTATAATTCACCCCTCCACTTT. The encoded protein is CASSVADRAYNSPLHF.

The chain links TRBV19 to TRBJ1-5; the D gene is possibly TRBD1 (6 bases). V lost 6 bases, J lost 6 bases, and 9 bases lay in between. Germline V gives CDR1 LNHDA, CDR2 SQIVND (reference sequence). The CDR3 is 12 amino acids. The CDR3 spells CASSPTGQPQHF. For the CDR3, the DNA is TGTGCCAGTAGCCCGACAGGTCAGCCCCAGCATTTT.

This clonotype appeared many times. The V gene is TRBV5-1, the J gene TRBJ2-3; the D is unclear. The CDR3 contains 18 residues. The ends were cut back, 0 bases at V and 4 bases at J, with 21 bases in the middle. CDR1 is SGHRS and CDR2 is YFSETQ in the germline V gene. CDR3 nucleotide sequence: TGCGCCAGCAGCTTGGCCGCCGTAGGTTACGATATACCAGATACGCAGTATTTT. This encodes CASSLAAVGYDIPDTQYF.

This clonotype has ten or more counts. J is TRBJ1-2 and V is TRBV6-6, with unresolved D. The CDR3 is made up of 14 amino acids. The V end was cut by 6 bases, the J end by 4 bases, with 15 bases between. The germline gives CDR1 MNHNY, CDR2 SVGAGI (reference sequence). CDR3 bases: TGTGCCAGCAGCTCCTCCAGGACTTCCTATGGCTACACCTTC. It encodes CASSSSRTSYGYTF.

This clonotype appeared a few times. The chain combines TRBV27 with TRBJ2-3; D is undetermined. Germline CDR1 and CDR2: MNHEY and SMNVEV (reference sequence). This CDR3 region has 13 residues. Trimming pared 3 bases from V and 7 bases from J, leaving 11 bases between. The DNA of the CDR3 is TGTGCCAGCAGTTTCAGAAGCTACAATACGCAGTATTTT. Translating gives CASSFRSYNTQYF.

This sequence joins TRBV28 and TRBJ1-5, with a tentative D call TRBD1 (6 bases). V was clipped by 7 bases and J by 4 bases, with 11 bases between them. CDR1 is MDHEN, CDR2 SYDVKM, per germline. CDR3 length equals 13 residues. The CDR3 loop reads CASKSQGNQPQHF. In nucleotides, the CDR3 is TGTGCCAGCAAAAGTCAGGGGAATCAGCCCCAGCATTTT.

This clonotype occurred a few times. The chain carries TRBV5-1 and TRBJ1-5; D is ambiguous. V lost 5 bases, J lost 6 bases, and 18 bases lay in between. The CDR3 contains 15 residues. Germline V gene sequence: CDR1 SGHRS, CDR2 YFSETQ. The CDR3 region is CASREDIREGQPQHF. The CDR3 nucleotides read TGCGCCAGCAGGGAAGACATCCGAGAGGGTCAGCCCCAGCATTTT.

Many counts were recorded for this clonotype. V usage is TRBV11-1 and J usage is TRBJ2-1, with 7 positions matching TRBD1. The ends lost 4 bases at V and 7 bases at J; junction bases unmatched: 10. The CDR3 has 15 amino acids. Germline V CDR1 and CDR2: SGHAT, FQDESV (reference sequence). Written as DNA, the CDR3 is TGTGCCAGCAGCTCGGGACAGTTGAAAGGGAATGAGCAGTTCTTC. It yields the protein CASSSGQLKGNEQFF.

The V gene is TRBV5-1, the J gene TRBJ2-7; a possible D gene is TRBD2 (5 bases). V shed 9 bases and J shed 0 bases, with 16 bases lying between them. The V gene's germline CDR1 is SGHRS and CDR2 YFSETQ. There are 14 residues in the CDR3. The CDR3 loop reads CATSRVGSSYEQYF. CDR3 nucleotide sequence: TGCGCCACTTCGAGGGTGGGCAGCTCCTACGAGCAGTACTTC.

The chain joins TRBV10-3 to TRBJ2-1; no firm D call. The ends were cut back, 6 bases at V and 8 bases at J, with 8 bases in the middle. This CDR3 has 11 amino acids. In germline, CDR1 is ENHRY, CDR2 SYGVKD. The CDR3 spells CAIRDLDEQFF. The CDR3 DNA sequence: TGTGCCATCAGGGACCTCGATGAGCAGTTCTTC.

The rearrangement joins TRBV7-6 to TRBJ2-5, with unresolved D. Germline V lookup: CDR1 SGHVS, CDR2 FNYEAQ. CDR3 length equals 12 residues. The V and J ends lost 4 bases and 4 bases respectively, with 7 bases between them. The CDR3 reads CASSSLGETQYF. DNA of the CDR3: TGTGCCAGCAGCTCACTCGGAGAGACCCAGTACTTC.

The chain has TRBV5-1 and TRBJ1-2; TRBD1 might be the D (6 bases). CDR1 and CDR2 (germline): SGHRS, YFSETQ. Trimming pared 4 bases from V and 4 bases from J, leaving 11 bases between. The CDR3 has 13 residues. The CDR3 DNA reads as TGCGCCAGCAGCCGGGACAACTCCTATGGCTACACCTTC. This gives the protein CASSRDNSYGYTF.

This clonotype was counted at least ten times. This chain joins TRBV29-1 and TRBJ1-4; no clear D gene. The germline CDR1 and CDR2 sequences are SQVTM and ANQGSEA. V shed 2 bases and J shed 8 bases, with 12 bases lying between them. The CDR3 totals 13 residues. In DNA form, the CDR3 reads TGCAGCGTTGAACAGCCACCCAGAGAAAAACTGTTTTTT. This codes for CSVEQPPREKLFF.

This clonotype was seen many times. The chain combines TRBV9 with TRBJ2-7; TRBD1 matches 7 bases. Looked up from germline, CDR1 is SGDLS and CDR2 is YYNGEE. The CDR3 length is 14 residues. The V and J ends lost 0 bases and 2 bases, in that order; junction bases with no gene match: 2. CDR3 DNA sequence: TGTGCCAGCAGCGTAGACCAGGGGGCCTACGAGCAGTACTTC. Encoded protein: CASSVDQGAYEQYF.